The source of this T cell receptor beta chain is a study of T-cell memory formation after mild COVID-19. Whole-study results and caveats: Detection of some responders pre-infection suggested pre-existing cross-reactive memory T cells participated.

A 5'RACE reaction primed in the constant segment made cDNA libraries of TCR alpha and TCR beta, and these carried sample barcodes and UMIs. One entry per CDR3 protein, called by TCRdb with MiXCR from the 5' RACE reads. This table holds 400,000 or so distinct CDR3 sequences, approximately 21% found once. This clonotype was counted only a few times. The antigen is unknown. Sequencing was done on a sample of PBMCs or a T cell subset sorted from them (not recorded which). The source is an adult woman who had mild COVID-19 (a few samples of this study predate the infection). Cell type and time point are not known.

CDR3 in amino acids: CSVEAGETHRGQFF. The CDR3 nucleotides are TGCAGCGTTGAGGCGGGAGAGACACACAGAGGGCAGTTCTTC. The V and J genes are TRBV29-1 and TRBJ2-1; 7 positions match TRBD2. The trim removed 3 bases at V and 12 bases at J, leaving 14 bases unmatched. Germline-derived CDR1 and CDR2 are SQVTM and ANQGSEA. The CDR3 sequence is 14 residues long.